This TCR beta chain was captured by sequencing in a study of response to subunit inactivated influenza vaccine. In TCRdb, the RT-PCR reads were re-called with MiXCR into one record per CDR3 protein. The sample has 500,000 to 600,000 distinct CDR3 sequences, roughly 12% seen once. The junction had 8 bases not matched to a gene; V was cut back by 6 bases and J by 3 bases. Looked up from germline, CDR1 is MNHNS and CDR2 is SASEGT. The CDR3 is made up of 15 amino acids. A few counts support this clonotype. These data are also associated with another study on T cells expressing NK-cell markers. As reported in that work: The authors generated TCR beta cDNA through 5'RACE template switching with UMIs. With an anti-gamma-delta TCR antibody, sorting in several experiments was kept to alpha-beta TCR T cells. A range of 1.0-7.0% of CD8+ T cells consisted of dominant NKG2C+ clonotypes in 5 or 6 donors. Once again these clonotypes came out on top in the CD3+CD56-NKG2C+ fraction of a handful of donors.

The rearrangement joins TRBV6-1 to TRBJ2-3, with 8 bases lining up with TRBD2. This TCR came from a man aged 45-65 years who received an inactivated influenza vaccine. The input for sequencing was PBMCs from blood, taken on the day of vaccination. Written as DNA, the CDR3 is TGTGCCAGCAGACCCGAGGGACTAGGAACAGATACGCAGTATTTT. Amino acids: CASRPEGLGTDTQYF.